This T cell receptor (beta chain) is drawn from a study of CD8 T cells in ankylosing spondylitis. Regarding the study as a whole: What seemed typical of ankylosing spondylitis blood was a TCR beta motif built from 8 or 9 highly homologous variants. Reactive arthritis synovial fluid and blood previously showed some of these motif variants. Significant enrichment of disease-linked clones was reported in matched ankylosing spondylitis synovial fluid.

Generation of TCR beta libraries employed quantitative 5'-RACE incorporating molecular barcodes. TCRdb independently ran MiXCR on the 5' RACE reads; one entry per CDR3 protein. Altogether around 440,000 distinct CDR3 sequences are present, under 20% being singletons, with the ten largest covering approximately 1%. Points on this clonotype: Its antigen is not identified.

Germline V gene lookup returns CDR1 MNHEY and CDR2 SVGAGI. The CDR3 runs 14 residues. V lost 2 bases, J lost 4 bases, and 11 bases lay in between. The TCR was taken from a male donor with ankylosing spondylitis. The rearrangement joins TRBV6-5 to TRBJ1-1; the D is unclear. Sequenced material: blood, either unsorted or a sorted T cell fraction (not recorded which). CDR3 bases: TGTGCCAGCAGTTACGCCCCGCGGGCCACTGAAGCTTTCTTT. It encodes CASSYAPRATEAFF.